The 16 T cell receptor beta chains in this list originate from one sample, sequenced in a study of blood T cell repertoires in COVID-19. Sequencing was performed with immunoSEQ multiplex PCR; in TCRdb, only in-frame clones are kept and a portion is missing. The data show fewer than 25,000 clones, roughly nine tenths seen once. The source material was peripheral blood. Receptors were obtained from a human donor in a cohort sampled during active COVID-19.

The chain couples TRBV6-2 or TRBV6-3 to TRBJ2-3; D might be TRBD2 (5 bases). CDR3 length equals 18 residues. The germline V and J ends were trimmed by 6 bases and 8 bases, with 30 bases remaining between them. Looked up from germline, CDR1 is MNHEY and CDR2 is SVGEGT. As DNA, the CDR3 is TGTGCCAGCAGCGGAGATAACGAAACCCCGGGGAACTTCTTTACGCAGTATTTT. It specifies CASSGDNETPGNFFTQYF.

The rearrangement links TRBV28 to TRBJ1-4; D possibly corresponds to TRBD1 (5 bases). V was cut by 6 bases and J by 8 bases, with 19 bases left in between. Germline CDR1 MDHEN, CDR2 SYDVKM. The CDR3 runs to 15 residues. In DNA, the CDR3 is TGTGCCAGCAGAGCGGCGGGGGATGCGATGGAAAAACTGTTTTTT. This encodes CASRAAGDAMEKLFF.

V is TRBV7-2 and J is TRBJ2-2; 10 nucleotides align to TRBD2. The ends lost 2 bases at V and 5 bases at J; junction bases unmatched: 5. Germline assignment: CDR1 SGHTA and CDR2 FQGNSA. This CDR3 spans 16 amino acids. CDR3 nucleotides: TGTGCCAGCAGCTTAATAGCGGGGGGTGGAACCGGGGAGCTGTTTTTT. It encodes CASSLIAGGGTGELFF.

V gene TRBV7-6 combines with J gene TRBJ2-5, with 7 bases identical to TRBD1. Germline V gene data show CDR1 as SGHVS and CDR2 as FNYEAQ. The CDR3 sequence is 15 residues long. The J segment lost 2 bases and the V segment lost 5 bases, leaving 8 bases of the junction unmatched. In nucleotides, the CDR3 is TGTGCCAGCAGCCGCCGGACAGGTGGACAAGAGACCCAGTACTTC. Protein: CASSRRTGGQETQYF.

The CDR3 loop reads CASSLPTGFGNTIYF. The CDR3 DNA reads as TGTGCCAGCAGTTTACCCACAGGGTTCGGAAACACCATATATTTT. The J gene is TRBJ1-3, the V gene TRBV28; possible D gene TRBD1, 6 bases. The CDR3 spans 15 residues. Deletions cut 2 bases from V and 4 bases from J, with 12 bases between. CDR1 and CDR2 from the germline V gene are MDHEN and SYDVKM.

The chain is built from TRBV7-2 and TRBJ2-3; TRBD2 agrees at 12 bases. Germline V gene lookup returns CDR1 SGHTA and CDR2 FQGNSA. J was trimmed by 6 bases and V by 5 bases; bases with no gene match: 12. The CDR3 has 17 amino acids. The CDR3, as DNA: TGTGCCAGCAGCACTAACCCTAGCGGGGGGGCCTGGGATACGCAGTATTTT. It yields the protein CASSTNPSGGAWDTQYF.

This clone was detected only once. V usage is TRBV28 and J usage is TRBJ1-4; D remains unclear. Germline V CDR1 and CDR2: MDHEN, SYDVKM. The CDR3 consists of 12 residues. V shed 4 bases and J shed 6 bases, with 6 bases lying between them. The CDR3: CASSSRDEKLFF. CDR3 DNA: TGTGCCAGCAGTTCCCGGGATGAAAAACTGTTTTTT.

V is TRBV19 and J is TRBJ2-1; no firm D call. CDR1 is LNHDA and CDR2 is SQIVND in the germline V gene (reference sequence). Deletions cut 3 bases from V and 0 bases from J, with 9 bases between. This CDR3 comprises 15 residues. CDR3 nucleotides: TGTGCCAGTAGTATTAGCCAGAGCTCCTACAATGAGCAGTTCTTC. Its protein product is CASSISQSSYNEQFF.

The chain is built from TRBV7-9 and TRBJ2-5, with D maybe TRBD2 (6 bases). The CDR3 contains 15 residues. Per the germline V gene, CDR1 is SEHNR and CDR2 is FQNEAQ (reference sequence). V gave up 5 bases and J gave up 5 bases, with 18 bases separating them. The CDR3, as DNA: TGTGCCAGCAGCCCTAAGACTAGTTCCCGGGAGACCCAGTACTTC. Its translation is CASSPKTSSRETQYF. Complete variable domain (other parts from reference TRBV7-9 and TRBJ2-5): DTGVSQNPRHKITKRGQNVTFRCDPISEHNRLYWYRQTLGQGPEFLTYFQNEAQLEKSRLLSDRFSAERPKGSFSTLEIQRTEQGDSAMYLCASSPKTSSRETQYFGPGTRLLVL.

In this sample, this clone is medium-sized. The gene calls are TRBV9 and TRBJ2-5; D ambiguous. Looked up from germline, CDR1 is SGDLS and CDR2 is YYNGEE. This CDR3 has 13 amino acids. V lost 3 bases to trimming and J lost 1 base, with 7 bases between them. CDR3 DNA sequence: TGTGCCAGCAGCGGTCCAGGCCAAGAGACCCAGTACTTC. Amino acids: CASSGPGQETQYF.

This clone was counted once. The V and J genes are TRBV7-9 and TRBJ2-5; D is unresolved. The CDR3 totals 10 residues. V gave up 5 bases and J gave up 4 bases, with 2 bases separating them. Germline V gives CDR1 SEHNR, CDR2 FQNEAQ (reference sequence). CDR3 in amino acids: CASSRETQYF. The CDR3 DNA reads as TGTGCCAGCAGCCGAGAGACCCAGTACTTC.

This sequence joins TRBV7-3 and TRBJ2-3, with a possible D match to TRBD2 (6 bases). V was cut by 3 bases and J by 4 bases, with 14 bases left in between. CDR1 and CDR2 from the germline V gene are SGHTA and FQGTGA. The CDR3 length is 15 residues. CDR3 sequence reads: CASSFGGYQADTQYF. The CDR3 DNA is TGTGCCAGCAGCTTTGGGGGGTATCAGGCAGATACGCAGTATTTT.

The chain joins TRBV29-1 to TRBJ2-5, with D possibly matching TRBD1 (6 bases). The CDR3 loop spans 13 amino acids. The germline V gene encodes CDR1 SQVTM and CDR2 ANQGSEA. V was trimmed by 4 bases and J by 2 bases, leaving 11 bases between them. The CDR3 DNA sequence: TGCAGCGTTGTGTGGGGGCTACAAGAGACCCAGTACTTC. This translates into CSVVWGLQETQYF.

This chain uses TRBV5-1 with TRBJ2-5, with 7 bases that match TRBD1. This CDR3 is built from 14 residues. The germline V gene encodes CDR1 SGHRS and CDR2 YFSETQ. The ends lost 1 base at V and 2 bases at J; junction bases unmatched: 2. The CDR3 DNA sequence: TGCGCCAGCAGCTTGCAGGGACAGCAAGAGACCCAGTACTTC. This encodes CASSLQGQQETQYF. Together with reference TRBV5-1 and TRBJ2-5, the CDR3 gives the full variable domain: KAGVTQTPRYLIKTRGQQVTLSCSPISGHRSVSWYQQTPGQGLQFLFEYFSETQRNKGNFPGRFSGRQFSNSRSEMNVSTLELGDSALYLCASSLQGQQETQYFGPGTRLLVL.

The V call is TRBV11-2, the J call TRBJ2-7; D uncertain. Germline-derived CDR1 and CDR2 are SGHAT and FQNNGV. CDR3 length: 11 residues. The germline V and J ends were trimmed by 5 bases and 2 bases, with 4 bases remaining between them. CDR3 region: CASSAAYEQYF. CDR3 DNA sequence: TGTGCCAGCAGCGCAGCCTACGAGCAGTACTTC. The whole variable domain, filled in from reference TRBV11-2 and TRBJ2-7, reads EAGVAQSPRYKIIEKRQSVAFWCNPISGHATLYWYQQILGQGPKLLIQFQNNGVVDDSQLPKDRFSAERLKGVDSTLKIQPAKLEDSAVYLCASSAAYEQYFGPGTRLTVT.

The chain couples TRBV12-2 to TRBJ2-4; the table assigns TRBD2, which was not confirmed against the DNA. TRBV12-2 is noted as a pseudogene. The CDR3 runs to 20 residues. CDR3 residues: CASRLTLSSGRTLAKNIQYF. CDR3 bases: TGTGCAAGTCGCCTAACCTTATCTAGCGGGAGGACTCTAGCCAAAAACATTCAGTACTTC.